The rows below give T cell receptor beta chains drawn from one sample of a study of T cells after posttransplantation cyclophosphamide. Assay used: immunoSEQ multiplex PCR; TCRdb lists only in-frame clones, some missing. The sample includes tens of thousands of clones, around 93% of them seen just once. The material sequenced was PBMCs. These receptors all stem from a woman aged 25-40 years in good health and a related stem cell transplant donor. The CDR3 runs from the conserved cysteine through the conserved F or W.

v_gene	j_gene	CDR3aa
TRBV19	TRBJ1-1	CASSIAGGMNTEAFF
TRBV11-3	TRBJ2-1	CASTGGGGRNEQFF
TRBV7-2	TRBJ1-4	CASSLRVDEKLFF
TRBV4-3	TRBJ2-1	CASSQDEVQPNEQFF
TRBV11-1	TRBJ2-5	CASSLGTAETQYF
TRBV5-1	TRBJ1-1	CASSLVARGNTEAFF
TRBV6-6	TRBJ1-5	CASSYDLNQPQHF
TRBV6-4	TRBJ2-1	CASSDFLGSYNEQFF
TRBV7-9	TRBJ2-7	CAIGGTSSEQYF
TRBV30	TRBJ1-1	CAWSGTFNTEAFF
TRBV6-6	TRBJ2-7	CASSYDEAGGPYEQYF
TRBV18	TRBJ1-1	CASSSSMDTEAFF
TRBV4-3	TRBJ1-2	CASSQDPGPRGYTF
TRBV10-3	TRBJ1-3	CAISDPKSGNTIYF
TRBV6-6	TRBJ2-5	CASSASGGWETQYF
TRBV11-2	TRBJ2-3	CASSLSGDTQYF
TRBV6-1	TRBJ1-2	CASLEGGISYGYTF
TRBV5-1	TRBJ1-1	CASSLQDNTEAFF
TRBV6-5	TRBJ2-7	CASSYHGLVYEQYF
TRBV2	TRBJ2-3	CASSTGTDTQYF
TRBV6-6	TRBJ1-2	CASSYSAGPIQGYTF
TRBV18	TRBJ1-1	CASSPWENTEAFF
TRBV4-1	TRBJ1-1	CASSPIRWEYAFF
TRBV7-3	TRBJ2-5	CASSRDPPRSGEGTQYF
TRBV6-6	TRBJ2-3	CASSPTGSQYF
TRBV6-6	TRBJ2-3	CASSYPGSSTDTQYF
TRBV28	TRBJ2-5	CASRARGVRGTQYF
TRBV5-4	TRBJ1-2	CASSLTGVYGYTF
TRBV30	TRBJ2-3	CAWSPGAGGSTDTQYF
TRBV6-1	TRBJ1-5	CASSEAEGNQPQHF
TRBV6-5	TRBJ1-6	CASSYGRHINSPLHF
TRBV7-2	TRBJ2-3	CASSSALPGGGVDTQYF
TRBV5-1	TRBJ1-1	CASSRRVGNTEAFF
TRBV6-1	TRBJ1-4	CASTRTETNEKLFF
TRBV11-3	TRBJ2-1	CASSSRGAGGINEQFF
TRBV6-4	TRBJ1-1	CASREGENTEAFF